This TCR beta chain was sequenced during a study of Graves' ophthalmopathy and Graves' hyperthyroidism. In the study overall: The term stable hyperthyroidism indicated an absence of ophthalmopathy within 18 months of follow-up. General study findings and limits: Blood was where most expanded thyroid clonotypes above 0.001 frequency also turned up. A classifier, a 13-signature model, separated ophthalmopathy from stable hyperthyroidism with 87.88% sensitivity and approximately 80% specificity.

RNA transcripts were the template, and TCR beta CDR3 regions were amplified from them. The authors performed first-round RT-PCR with HTBI primers and then a second-round multiplex PCR. TCRdb passed the multiplex PCR reads through MiXCR, listing each CDR3 protein once. The sample yields about 550,000 distinct CDR3 sequences, under 45% seen once. Trimming took 0 bases from V and 5 from J, leaving 12 bases between them. The germline CDR1 and CDR2 sequences are SGDLS and YYNGEE. This CDR3 comprises 14 residues. Remarks on this clonotype: The antigen remains unidentified.

The sequence was collected from an adult man with Graves' hyperthyroidism. The specimen was peripheral blood or thyroid tissue (not recorded which). The chain carries TRBV9 and TRBJ2-7; TRBD1 or TRBD2 may be the D gene (5 bases each). The CDR3 DNA is TGTGCCAGCAGCGTAGGGACTCAGGGTGACGAGCAGTACTTC. Its translation: CASSVGTQGDEQYF.